The source of this TCR beta chain is a study of T cell responses to AZD1222 COVID-19 vaccine. Generated by immunoSEQ multiplex PCR, the TCRdb table keeps only in-frame clones and is missing some. The data show some 130,000 clones, 70% to 90% seen once. About this clone: Its antigen is as yet unknown.

Study-wide points: Compared with day 0, the breadth and depth of the Spike-specific TCR repertoire rose significantly after two doses of AZD1222. Researchers took repertoire samples only after the peak T cell response had come. Donors were chiefly white British, with a greater number of females, and clonal diversity was perhaps underestimated.

Trimming took 8 bases from V and 1 from J; bases not matched to a gene: 7. The CDR3 is 15 amino acids. Germline loops: CDR1 MNHEY, CDR2 SMNVEV (reference sequence). V usage is TRBV27 and J usage is TRBJ1-5; 8 nucleotides agree with TRBD1. The clonotype originates from an adult in good health. The starting material was peripheral blood, obtained on day 0 of AZD1222 vaccination. This CDR3 is CASGQGRGSNQPQHF. CDR3 sequence (DNA): TGTGCCAGCGGACAGGGTAGGGGGAGCAATCAGCCCCAGCATTTT.